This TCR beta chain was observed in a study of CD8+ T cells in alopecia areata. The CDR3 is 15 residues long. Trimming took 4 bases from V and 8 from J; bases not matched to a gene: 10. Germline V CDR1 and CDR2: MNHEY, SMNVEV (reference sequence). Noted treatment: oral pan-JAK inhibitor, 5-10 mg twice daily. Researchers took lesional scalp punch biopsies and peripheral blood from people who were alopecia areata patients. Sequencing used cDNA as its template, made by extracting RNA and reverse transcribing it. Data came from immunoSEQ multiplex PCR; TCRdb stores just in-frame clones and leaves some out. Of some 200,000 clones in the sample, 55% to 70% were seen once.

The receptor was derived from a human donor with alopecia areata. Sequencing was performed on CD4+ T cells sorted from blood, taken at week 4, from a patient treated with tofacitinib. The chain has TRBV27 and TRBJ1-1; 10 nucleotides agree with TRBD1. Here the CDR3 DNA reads TGTGCCAGCAGTTCCGCGGGGACAGGGGAGCGGGAAGCTTTCTTT. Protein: CASSSAGTGEREAFF.